This T cell receptor beta chain was identified in a study of cytomegalovirus exposure and HLA in healthy donors. General observations from the study: Sequences of the TCR beta chain were said to predict the HLA-A and HLA-B alleles of most subjects accurately. Some public TCRs appeared in many individuals, while most sequences were rare.

Germline CDR1 is MGHDK and CDR2 is SYGVNS. The CDR3 is made up of 14 amino acids. The V and J ends lost 3 bases and 1 base, in that order; junction bases with no gene match: 2. Of note for this clone: Its antigen is as yet unknown.

The PCR made use of 60 Vbeta and 13 Jbeta primers. The repertoire was sequenced with immunoSEQ multiplex PCR; TCRdb's copy has only in-frame clones and lacks some. This table holds about 150,000 clones, around three quarters found once. The chain employs TRBV25-1 and TRBJ1-1; 7 nucleotides line up with TRBD1. The receptor was isolated from a woman aged 60 to 75 in good health and CMV-seropositive. Sequencing used PBMCs. In DNA, the CDR3 is TGTGCCAGCAGTGAGACAGGGCGGAACACTGAAGCTTTCTTT. Protein sequence: CASSETGRNTEAFF.